This entry features one TCR beta chain sequence. The entry originates in a study of CD8 T cells in Susac syndrome. A quantity of about 0.5 to 1 ug RNA underwent reverse transcription using random hexamers. One entry per CDR3 protein results from TCRdb running MiXCR on the immunoSEQ multiplex PCR reads. The repertoire holds roughly 330,000 distinct CDR3 sequences, around 92% seen once, with approximately 0.065% in the top ten. In contrast to the negatively isolated CD8+ and CD4+ T cells, TEMRA cells were FACS-enriched. V shed 5 bases, J shed 1 base, and the junction held 12 bases outside the gene matches. The CDR3 is 17 amino acids. Germline V gene lookup returns CDR1 GTSNPN and CDR2 SVGIG (reference sequence).

The chain combines TRBV30 with TRBJ2-2; 8 positions match TRBD2. The sequence was collected from a human donor with multiple sclerosis. Sequenced sample: CD4+ T cells from PBMCs. CDR3 residues: CAWGEGAGAENTGELFF. DNA of the CDR3: TGTGCCTGGGGTGAGGGAGCGGGAGCAGAGAACACCGGGGAGCTGTTTTTT.